Following are 19 T cell receptor beta chains from one sample sequenced in a study of cytomegalovirus exposure and HLA in healthy donors. Primers for the PCR totalled 60 Vbeta and 13 Jbeta. Clones were sequenced by immunoSEQ multiplex PCR, and TCRdb holds only the in-frame ones, with some missing. This sample carries tens of thousands of clones, around three fifths of them seen once, and the ten largest clones take under 6%. Sequenced: PBMCs. These receptors were obtained from a boy younger than 18 in good health and CMV-seropositive.

CDR3: CSVDGRGQGSGANVLTF. The CDR3 coding sequence is TGCAGCGTTGATGGACGGGGCCAGGGGTCTGGGGCCAACGTCCTGACTTTC. V gene TRBV29-1 combines with J gene TRBJ2-6; D is perhaps TRBD1 (6 bases). CDR3 size: 17 residues. V shed 3 bases and J shed 1 base, with 16 bases lying between them. Per the germline V gene, CDR1 is SQVTM and CDR2 is ANQGSEA.

The CDR3 DNA sequence: TGCGCCAGCAGCCCACCCGGTCCCGGGACAGGGGGCACTGAAGCTTTCTTT. Translation: CASSPPGPGTGGTEAFF. V and J are TRBV4-3 and TRBJ1-1; 11 bases line up with TRBD1. Germline-derived CDR1 and CDR2 are LGHNA and YSLEER. CDR3 length equals 17 residues. V trimming: 4 bases; J trimming: 4 bases; junction bases outside the gene matches: 11.

The chain uses TRBV11-2 and TRBJ2-2; D perhaps matches TRBD2 (6 bases). This CDR3 has 15 residues. V was shortened by 2 bases and J by 3 bases, with 10 bases between the two germline ends. In germline, CDR1 is SGHAT, CDR2 FQNNGV. CDR3 protein: CASSLTSFYTGELFF. DNA of the CDR3: TGTGCCAGCAGCTTAACTAGCTTTTACACCGGGGAGCTGTTTTTT.

This CDR3 is CASSIGYGLAGDEQFF. CDR3 bases: TGTGCCAGTAGTATAGGATACGGACTAGCGGGAGACGAGCAGTTCTTC. V is TRBV19 and J is TRBJ2-1; 13 bases fit TRBD2. The CDR3 consists of 16 residues. Germline lookup yields CDR1 LNHDA and CDR2 SQIVND (reference sequence). Trimming at V came to 1 base and at J to 10 bases, leaving 7 bases not matched to a gene.

The genes are TRBV4-1 and TRBJ1-1, with D possibly matching TRBD1 (5 bases). The CDR3 spans 14 residues. V lost 4 bases, J lost 4 bases, and 13 bases lay in between. Germline CDR1 is MGHRA and CDR2 is YSYEKL. The CDR3 spells CASSPSRGGTEAFF. The CDR3 DNA is TGCGCCAGCAGCCCTAGCCGGGGGGGCACTGAAGCTTTCTTT.

The chain uses TRBV9 and TRBJ2-2, with 8 bases that match TRBD2. The CDR3 is 15 residues long. Germline V gene lookup returns CDR1 SGDLS and CDR2 YYNGEE. The ends lost 2 bases at V and 5 bases at J; junction bases unmatched: 5. CDR3 in amino acids: CASSVAGGRTGELFF. The CDR3 coding sequence is TGTGCCAGCAGCGTTGCGGGGGGCCGAACCGGGGAGCTGTTTTTT.

V usage is TRBV5-4 and J usage is TRBJ1-1; 7 bases match TRBD1. In germline, CDR1 is SGHNT, CDR2 YYREEE (reference sequence). The CDR3 is made up of 15 amino acids. Trimming at V came to 1 base and at J to 6 bases, leaving 9 bases not matched to a gene. The CDR3 sequence: CASSLTSKGAAEAFF. In DNA, the CDR3 is TGTGCCAGCAGCTTGACGAGTAAGGGGGCGGCTGAAGCTTTCTTT.

This clone was seen a few times. Other DNA sequences in the sample encode the same CDR3. This sequence joins TRBV2 and TRBJ1-1, with D perhaps TRBD1 (6 bases). V was clipped by 7 bases and J by 4 bases, with 13 bases between them. In germline, CDR1 is SNHLY, CDR2 FYNNEI. The CDR3 extends over 13 amino acids. CDR3 nucleotide sequence: TGTGCCAGCACGGGGGGCGCGGGCACTGAAGCTTTCTTT. Protein: CASTGGAGTEAFF.

The chain couples TRBV2 to TRBJ2-3, with a tentative D call TRBD1 (6 bases). The V end was cut by 5 bases, the J end by 0 bases, with 12 bases between. The CDR3 is 15 amino acids. Germline V gene data show CDR1 as SNHLY and CDR2 as FYNNEI. The CDR3 loop reads CASSQGYLSTDTQYF. The CDR3 DNA sequence: TGTGCCAGCAGTCAGGGGTACCTTAGCACAGATACGCAGTATTTT.

There are a few counts of this clone. J is TRBJ1-2 and V is TRBV5-1; TRBD1 matches at 8 bases. J was trimmed by 7 bases and V by 2 bases; bases with no gene match: 7. The CDR3 sequence is 14 residues long. The germline gives CDR1 SGHRS, CDR2 YFSETQ. The CDR3 loop reads CASSLGPGGSGYTF. In DNA, the CDR3 is TGCGCCAGCAGCTTAGGTCCAGGGGGCAGTGGCTACACCTTC. Filled out from reference TRBV5-1 and TRBJ1-2, the complete variable domain reads KAGVTQTPRYLIKTRGQQVTLSCSPISGHRSVSWYQQTPGQGLQFLFEYFSETQRNKGNFPGRFSGRQFSNSRSEMNVSTLELGDSALYLCASSLGPGGSGYTFGSGTRLTVV.

In its sample, this clone is large. The V gene is TRBV5-1, the J gene TRBJ1-3, with unresolved D. The CDR3 is 16 residues long. Trimming removed 0 bases at V and 0 bases at J, with 10 bases between. Looked up from germline, CDR1 is SGHRS and CDR2 is YFSETQ. CDR3: CASSLDSIASGNTIYF. CDR3 nucleotides: TGCGCCAGCAGCTTGGATAGCATAGCCTCTGGAAACACCATATATTTT.

This clone was recorded once. The V gene is TRBV7-2, the J gene TRBJ1-1, with 7 nucleotides matching TRBD1. CDR3 size: 15 residues. The ends lost 4 bases at V and 0 bases at J; junction bases unmatched: 5. Germline lookup yields CDR1 SGHTA and CDR2 FQGNSA. DNA for the CDR3: TGTGCCAGCAGCTGGGACAGAGATGTGAACACTGAAGCTTTCTTT. Its protein is CASSWDRDVNTEAFF.

The rearrangement uses TRBV27 and TRBJ1-5; no clear D gene. Per germline, CDR1 MNHEY and CDR2 SMNVEV (reference sequence). V was trimmed by 6 bases and J by 3 bases, leaving 12 bases between them. The length of the CDR3 is 14 residues. Written as DNA, the CDR3 is TGTGCCAGCAGGGCACAACGGGTCAATCAGCCCCAGCATTTT. This sequence encodes CASRAQRVNQPQHF.

The rearrangement uses TRBV29-1 and TRBJ2-7, with 9 bases lining up with TRBD2. CDR3 length: 14 residues. From germline, CDR1 is SQVTM and CDR2 ANQGSEA. Germline trimming cut 6 bases from V and 2 bases from J; bases unmatched to any gene: 8. CDR3 sequence reads: CSVQLAGQPYEQYF. CDR3 nucleotide sequence: TGCAGCGTACAACTAGCGGGCCAACCCTACGAGCAGTACTTC.

CDR3 amino acids: CASSILGQGLSYGYTF. The CDR3 coding sequence is TGTGCCAGCAGCATATTAGGGCAGGGGCTTAGCTATGGCTACACCTTC. The V and J genes are TRBV9 and TRBJ1-2; D may be TRBD1 (6 bases). The ends were cut back, 4 bases at V and 4 bases at J, with 20 bases in the middle. Per germline, CDR1 SGDLS and CDR2 YYNGEE. CDR3 length: 16 amino acids.

This clone was counted between two and nine times. The J gene is TRBJ1-5, the V gene TRBV28, with 8 bases aligning to TRBD1. Germline CDR1 reads MDHEN; CDR2 reads SYDVKM. The V and J ends lost 3 bases and 2 bases, in that order; junction bases with no gene match: 6. The CDR3 totals 16 residues. The CDR3 DNA reads TGTGCCAGCAGTTTGCCCATGACAGGGGGCAATCAGCCCCAGCATTTT. Protein sequence: CASSLPMTGGNQPQHF.

This chain connects TRBV9 to TRBJ2-3, with 7 bases fitting TRBD2. This CDR3 region has 15 residues. Germline CDR1 is SGDLS and CDR2 is YYNGEE. V shed 3 bases and J 4 bases; nucleotides not matched to a gene: 8. The chain's CDR3 is CASSAAGVVADTQYF. The CDR3 DNA reads TGTGCCAGCAGCGCCGCGGGAGTTGTAGCAGATACGCAGTATTTT.

This sequence joins TRBV5-4 and TRBJ1-6; 7 positions match TRBD1. The germline gives CDR1 SGHNT, CDR2 YYREEE (reference sequence). The CDR3 spans 14 residues. Germline trimming cut 4 bases from V and 7 bases from J; bases unmatched to any gene: 5. CDR3 sequence reads: CASSQGGRNSPLHF. Here the CDR3 DNA reads TGTGCCAGCAGCCAGGGGGGACGGAATTCACCCCTCCACTTT.

This clone was recorded only once. The rearrangement links TRBV19 to TRBJ2-1, with 8 positions matching TRBD2. Unmatched junction bases numbered 7, after V lost 7 bases and J lost 5 bases. Germline assignment: CDR1 LNHDA and CDR2 SQIVND (reference sequence). The CDR3 extends over 14 amino acids. CDR3 residues: CASIPGTRNNEQFF. The CDR3 DNA sequence: TGTGCCAGTATCCCCGGGACTAGAAACAATGAGCAGTTCTTC.